A single sample is the source of the 21 T cell receptor beta chains below, sequenced in a study of T cells in Graves' hyperthyroidism and ophthalmopathy. Amplified TCR beta CDR3 regions derived from RNA transcripts. When the TCR CDR3 underwent first-round RT-PCR, the HTBI primer set was used. TCRdb reprocessed the multiplex PCR reads with MiXCR, giving one entry per CDR3 protein. Altogether about 660,000 distinct CDR3 sequences are present, over 40% being singletons, with the ten largest covering less than 9.5%. Sequences were obtained from peripheral blood or thyroid tissue (not recorded which). Receptor source: an adult man with Graves' disease, either hyperthyroidism or ophthalmopathy (not recorded which).

The V call is TRBV2, the J call TRBJ1-2; 7 nucleotides agree with TRBD1. This CDR3 has 14 amino acids. V shed 6 bases, J shed 5 bases, and the junction held 9 bases outside the gene matches. Germline values: CDR1 SNHLY, CDR2 FYNNEI. As DNA, the CDR3 is TGTGCCAGCAGGATAACTGGGACAGCTTATGGCTACACCTTC. It yields the protein CASRITGTAYGYTF.

V is TRBV9 and J is TRBJ2-5; 7 positions match TRBD1. The CDR3 extends over 14 amino acids. The germline CDR1 and CDR2 sequences are SGDLS and YYNGEE. Trimming cost V 2 bases and J 1 base; bases outside gene matches: 2. CDR3 nucleotide sequence: TGTGCCAGCAGCGTCGGGACAGTCCAAGAGACCCAGTACTTC. Its translation is CASSVGTVQETQYF.

The sample holds many counts of this clonotype. The chain recombines TRBV2 with TRBJ1-4; D uncertain. The CDR3 is made up of 15 amino acids. CDR1 SNHLY and CDR2 FYNNEI come from the germline V gene. V was trimmed by 4 bases and J by 3 bases, leaving 12 bases between them. The CDR3 DNA follows: TGTGCCAGCAGTGCAGAGACGCATTCTAATGAAAAACTGTTTTTT. Translating it yields CASSAETHSNEKLFF. The full variable domain, completed using reference TRBV2 and TRBJ1-4, is EPEVTQTPSHQVTQMGQEVILRCVPISNHLYFYWYRQILGQKVEFLVSFYNNEISEKSEIFDDQFSVERPDGSNFTLKIRSTKLEDSAMYFCASSAETHSNEKLFFGSGTQLSVL.

The J gene is TRBJ1-1, the V gene TRBV20-1; tentatively, D is TRBD1 (6 bases). Germline CDR1 and CDR2: DFQATT and SNEGSKA (reference sequence). CDR3 size: 15 residues. The germline V and J ends were trimmed by 3 bases and 3 bases, with 17 bases remaining between them. The CDR3 region is CSASGTQGGYTEAFF. DNA of the CDR3: TGCAGTGCTAGTGGGACTCAAGGGGGGTACACTGAAGCTTTCTTT.

This chain connects TRBV7-8 to TRBJ2-5, with D maybe TRBD1 (6 bases). Per the germline V gene, CDR1 is SGHVS and CDR2 is FQNEAQ. The V and J ends lost 8 bases and 2 bases respectively, with 15 bases between them. CDR3 length: 14 amino acids. The CDR3 nucleotides are TGTGCCAGCTCACCAAGCGACAGGCAAGAGACCCAGTACTTC. Amino acid sequence: CASSPSDRQETQYF.

The J gene is TRBJ1-2, the V gene TRBV9, with 7 bases aligning to TRBD1. The CDR3 covers 13 residues. V gave up 1 base and J gave up 6 bases; unmatched junction bases: 3. CDR1 SGDLS and CDR2 YYNGEE come from the germline V gene. CDR3 residues: CASSVTGTDGYTF. CDR3 DNA: TGTGCCAGCAGCGTAACCGGGACAGATGGCTACACCTTC.

J is TRBJ2-5 and V is TRBV20-1; 12 nucleotides align to TRBD2. The length of the CDR3 is 16 residues. V was clipped by 0 bases and J by 5 bases; unmatched bases: 7. CDR1 is DFQATT and CDR2 is SNEGSKA in the germline V gene (reference sequence). Here the CDR3 DNA reads TGCAGTGCTAGAGATATGACTAGCGGGAGAAGGGAGACCCAGTACTTC. The encoded protein is CSARDMTSGRRETQYF.

This chain joins TRBV9 and TRBJ2-5; 12 positions agree with TRBD2. The CDR3 is 18 residues long. Per germline, CDR1 SGDLS and CDR2 YYNGEE. Trimming cost V 5 bases and J 5 bases; bases outside gene matches: 16. In nucleotides, the CDR3 is TGTGCCAGCAGTGGTCTAGCGGGGGGGCCACAGGCTATGGAGACCCAGTACTTC. Protein: CASSGLAGGPQAMETQYF.

Points on this clonotype: A much larger clone lies one base from this, so it may be a read error. The chain couples TRBV7-2 to TRBJ2-5; 12 bases match TRBD2. The V gene end was trimmed by 5 bases and the J gene end by 5 bases; junction bases not matched to a gene: 6. The CDR3 contains 15 residues. Germline V gene data show CDR1 as SGHTA and CDR2 as FQGNSA. The CDR3 loop reads CASSPRTSGDETQYF. The CDR3 DNA sequence: TGTGCCAGCAGCCCCCGGACTAGCGGGGATGAGACCCAGTACTTC.

V and J are TRBV20-1 and TRBJ1-2; 7 nucleotides align to TRBD1. CDR1 is DFQATT and CDR2 is SNEGSKA in the germline V gene (reference sequence). V lost 1 base and J lost 4; bases outside the gene matches: 6. The CDR3 length is 14 residues. The CDR3: CSARAAGDSYGYTF. The CDR3 DNA is TGCAGTGCTAGAGCTGCCGGGGACAGCTATGGCTACACCTTC.

A word on this clonotype: One base away lies a much larger clone, so this may be a sequencing read error. The V call is TRBV29-1, the J call TRBJ1-2; 10 bases line up with TRBD1. CDR1 and CDR2 from the germline V gene are SQVTM and ANQGSEA. Unmatched junction bases numbered 7, after V lost 4 bases and J lost 11 bases. CDR3 length equals 12 residues. As DNA, the CDR3 is TGCAGCGTTGTCCTAAGGACAGGGGGTTACACCTTC. It is translated as CSVVLRTGGYTF.

In this sample, this clonotype turned up a few times. The chain recombines TRBV19 with TRBJ1-6; 9 bases map to TRBD1. Trimming cost V 5 bases and J 7 bases; bases outside gene matches: 9. The CDR3 length is 16 residues. Germline CDR1 is LNHDA and CDR2 is SQIVND (reference sequence). Written as DNA, the CDR3 is TGTGCCAGTAGTGTCAACAGGGGGCAGCGGAATTCACCCCTCCACTTT. This gives the protein CASSVNRGQRNSPLHF.

This clonotype was seen ten or more times. The chain employs TRBV2 and TRBJ1-2, with D maybe TRBD1 (5 bases). The CDR3 has 14 amino acids. Trimming took off 8 bases at V and 4 bases at J, with 17 bases between the two ends. Germline V CDR1 and CDR2: SNHLY, FYNNEI. The CDR3 sequence: CASQGPSPPYGYTF. The CDR3, as DNA: TGTGCCAGCCAGGGCCCAAGCCCTCCCTATGGCTACACCTTC.

This clonotype turned up a few times. This chain joins TRBV9 and TRBJ1-5; D may be TRBD1 (5 bases). The CDR3 has 14 amino acids. V lost 0 bases and J 3 bases, leaving 7 bases between the germline ends. The germline gives CDR1 SGDLS, CDR2 YYNGEE. The CDR3 coding sequence is TGTGCCAGCAGCGTAGGGGGCCCCAATCAGCCCCAGCATTTT. It yields the protein CASSVGGPNQPQHF. Using reference TRBV9 and TRBJ1-5 for the parts outside the CDR3, the full variable domain is DSGVTQTPKHLITATGQRVTLRCSPRSGDLSVYWYQQSLDQGLQFLIQYYNGEERAKGNILERFSAQQFPDLHSELNLSSLELGDSALYFCASSVGGPNQPQHFGDGTRLSIL.

The sample holds one count of this clonotype. The chain joins TRBV20-1 to TRBJ1-4, with D tentatively TRBD1 (6 bases). Per germline, CDR1 DFQATT and CDR2 SNEGSKA (reference sequence). Trimming stripped 6 bases from V and 11 bases from J, with 10 bases between. CDR3 size: 10 residues. The CDR3 region has the DNA TGCAGTGCGGTACAGGGCAAACTGTTTTTT. Amino acids: CSAVQGKLFF.

CDR3 DNA sequence: TGTGCCAGCAGCCCCCAGATCAACACCTACGAGCAGTACTTC. Translating it yields CASSPQINTYEQYF. V usage is TRBV7-9 and J usage is TRBJ2-7; D ambiguous. The V gene's germline CDR1 is SEHNR and CDR2 FQNEAQ (reference sequence). The CDR3 length is 14 residues. V lost 5 bases and J 2 bases, leaving 13 bases between the germline ends.

The V gene is TRBV9, the J gene TRBJ1-1, with D possibly TRBD1 on 5 matching bases. The CDR3 loop spans 15 amino acids. The germline gives CDR1 SGDLS, CDR2 YYNGEE. V was shortened by 0 bases and J by 1 base, with 10 bases between the two germline ends. The CDR3: CASSVDGAGNTEAFF. In DNA, the CDR3 is TGTGCCAGCAGCGTAGACGGGGCAGGGAACACTGAAGCTTTCTTT.

As regards this clonotype: Given a much more abundant clone one base away, this may be a read error. J is TRBJ2-7 and V is TRBV10-3; possible D gene TRBD2, 6 bases. This CDR3 is built from 14 residues. Germline CDR1 reads ENHRY; CDR2 reads SYGVKD. For the CDR3, the DNA is TGTGCCACCAGTGAGCCCGGGGGTAGGGTCGAGCAGTACTTC. The encoded protein is CATSEPGGRVEQYF.

Here the CDR3 DNA reads TGCAGCGTTGGGAGGACAGTTAATGAAAAACTGTTTTTT. Protein: CSVGRTVNEKLFF. The chain recombines TRBV29-1 with TRBJ1-4, with a weak D call TRBD1 (6 bases). The germline CDR1 and CDR2 sequences are SQVTM and ANQGSEA. The V and J ends lost 4 bases and 4 bases respectively, with 10 bases between them. CDR3 length: 13 residues.

This clonotype was observed a handful of times. CDR3 region: CASSRDSLDTEAFF. The CDR3 DNA sequence: TGCGCCAGCAGTCGGGACAGTTTGGACACTGAAGCTTTCTTT. The chain couples TRBV5-1 to TRBJ1-1; 7 positions match TRBD1. The germline V gene encodes CDR1 SGHRS and CDR2 YFSETQ. The CDR3 length is 14 residues. V was clipped by 5 bases and J by 3 bases; unmatched bases: 7.

This clonotype was detected a few times. V and J are TRBV12-3 or TRBV12-4 and TRBJ1-1; possibly TRBD1 for D (5 bases). V gave up 2 bases and J gave up 1 base, with 8 bases separating them. The CDR3 covers 14 residues. This CDR3 reads CASSLMGPNTEAFF. CDR3 nucleotides: TGTGCCAGCAGTTTAATGGGGCCGAACACTGAAGCTTTCTTT.